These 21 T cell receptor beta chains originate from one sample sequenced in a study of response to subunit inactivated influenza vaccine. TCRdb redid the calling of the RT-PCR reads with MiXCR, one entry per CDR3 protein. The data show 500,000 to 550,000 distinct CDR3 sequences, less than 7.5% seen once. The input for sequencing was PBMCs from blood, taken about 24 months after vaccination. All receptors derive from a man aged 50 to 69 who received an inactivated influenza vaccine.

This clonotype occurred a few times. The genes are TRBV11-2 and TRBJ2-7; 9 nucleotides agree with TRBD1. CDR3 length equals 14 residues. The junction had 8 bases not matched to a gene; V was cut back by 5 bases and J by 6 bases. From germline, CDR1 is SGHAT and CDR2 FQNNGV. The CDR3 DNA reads TGTGCCAGCAGCCTTCCCGGGACAGGGCGCGAGCAGTACTTC. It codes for CASSLPGTGREQYF.

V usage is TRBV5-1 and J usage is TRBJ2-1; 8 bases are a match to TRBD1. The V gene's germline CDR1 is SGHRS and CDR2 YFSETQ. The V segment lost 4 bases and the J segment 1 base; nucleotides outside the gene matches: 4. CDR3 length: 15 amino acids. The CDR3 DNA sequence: TGCGCCAGCAGCCTCCGGGACAGGTCCTACAATGAGCAGTTCTTC. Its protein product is CASSLRDRSYNEQFF. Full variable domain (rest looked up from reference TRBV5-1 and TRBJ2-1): KAGVTQTPRYLIKTRGQQVTLSCSPISGHRSVSWYQQTPGQGLQFLFEYFSETQRNKGNFPGRFSGRQFSNSRSEMNVSTLELGDSALYLCASSLRDRSYNEQFFGPGTRLTVL.

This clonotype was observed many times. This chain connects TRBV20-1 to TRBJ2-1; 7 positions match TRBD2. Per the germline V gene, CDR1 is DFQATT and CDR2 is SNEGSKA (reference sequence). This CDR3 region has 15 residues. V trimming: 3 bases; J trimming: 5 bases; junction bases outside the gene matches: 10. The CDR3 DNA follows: TGCAGTGCTAGCGGGGGGAGTTGGGGCAACAATGAGCAGTTCTTC. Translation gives CSASGGSWGNNEQFF.

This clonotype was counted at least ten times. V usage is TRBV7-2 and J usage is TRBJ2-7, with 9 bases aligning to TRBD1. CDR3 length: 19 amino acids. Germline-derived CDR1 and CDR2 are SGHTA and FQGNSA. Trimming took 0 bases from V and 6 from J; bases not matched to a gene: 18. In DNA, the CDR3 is TGTGCCAGCAGCTTAGCCCGGACAGGGACAGGGACTTCTCTCCGCGAGCAGTACTTC. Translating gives CASSLARTGTGTSLREQYF.

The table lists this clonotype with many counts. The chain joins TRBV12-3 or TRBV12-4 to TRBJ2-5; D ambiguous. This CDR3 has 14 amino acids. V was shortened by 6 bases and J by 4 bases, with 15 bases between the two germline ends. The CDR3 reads CASSRRSPGETQYF. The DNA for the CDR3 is TGTGCCAGCAGCCGTCGATCTCCAGGAGAGACCCAGTACTTC.

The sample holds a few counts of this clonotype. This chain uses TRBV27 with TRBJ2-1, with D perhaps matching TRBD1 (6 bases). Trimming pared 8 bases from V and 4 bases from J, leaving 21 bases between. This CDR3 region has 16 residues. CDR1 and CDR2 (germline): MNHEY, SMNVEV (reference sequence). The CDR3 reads CASARPPFGQYNEQFF. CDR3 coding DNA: TGTGCCAGCGCCCGGCCGCCTTTCGGACAGTACAATGAGCAGTTCTTC.

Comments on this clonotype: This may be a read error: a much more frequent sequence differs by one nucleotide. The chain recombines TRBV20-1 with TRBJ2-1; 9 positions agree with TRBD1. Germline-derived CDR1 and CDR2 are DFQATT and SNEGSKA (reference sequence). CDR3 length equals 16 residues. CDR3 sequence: CSARYSGTGMINEQLF. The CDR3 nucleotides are TGCAGTGCTCGGTATTCCGGGACAGGGATGATCAATGAGCAGCTCTTC.

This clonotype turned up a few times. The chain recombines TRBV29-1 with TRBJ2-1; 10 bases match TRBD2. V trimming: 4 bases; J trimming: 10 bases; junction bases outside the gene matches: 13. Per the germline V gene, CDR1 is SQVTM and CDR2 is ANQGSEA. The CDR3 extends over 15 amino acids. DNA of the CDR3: TGCAGCGTTGTGATAGGACTAGCGGCCCCGGGGGAGCAGTTCTTC. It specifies CSVVIGLAAPGEQFF.

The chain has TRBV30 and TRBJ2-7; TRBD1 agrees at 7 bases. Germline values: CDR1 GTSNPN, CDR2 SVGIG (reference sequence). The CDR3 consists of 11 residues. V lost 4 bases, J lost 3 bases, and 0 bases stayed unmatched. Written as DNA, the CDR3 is TGTGCCTGGACAGGGGGCTACGAGCAGTACTTC. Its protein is CAWTGGYEQYF.

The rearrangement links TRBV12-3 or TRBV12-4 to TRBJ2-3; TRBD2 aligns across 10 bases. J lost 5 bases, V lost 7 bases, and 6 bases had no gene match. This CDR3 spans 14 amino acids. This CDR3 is CASKSSGGGDTQYF. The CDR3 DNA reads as TGTGCCAGCAAATCTAGCGGGGGTGGAGATACGCAGTATTTT.

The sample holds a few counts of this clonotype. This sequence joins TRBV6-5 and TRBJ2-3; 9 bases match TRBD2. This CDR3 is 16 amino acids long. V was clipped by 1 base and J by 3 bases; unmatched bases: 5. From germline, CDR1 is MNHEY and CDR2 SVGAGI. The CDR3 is CASSYFPSGVTDTQYF. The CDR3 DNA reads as TGTGCCAGCAGTTACTTTCCTAGCGGGGTAACAGATACGCAGTATTTT.

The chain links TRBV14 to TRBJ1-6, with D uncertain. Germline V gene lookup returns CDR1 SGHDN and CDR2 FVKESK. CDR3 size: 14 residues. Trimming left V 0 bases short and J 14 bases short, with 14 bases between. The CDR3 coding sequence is TGTGCCAGCAGCCAAGACACCGCGGGGTTGGCCCTCCACTTT. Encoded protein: CASSQDTAGLALHF.

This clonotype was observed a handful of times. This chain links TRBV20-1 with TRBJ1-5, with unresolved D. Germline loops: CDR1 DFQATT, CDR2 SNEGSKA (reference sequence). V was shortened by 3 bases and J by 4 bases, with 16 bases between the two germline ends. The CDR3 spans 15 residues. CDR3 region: CSARRSGRVNQPQHF. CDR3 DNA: TGCAGTGCTAGGAGGTCAGGAAGGGTTAATCAGCCCCAGCATTTT.

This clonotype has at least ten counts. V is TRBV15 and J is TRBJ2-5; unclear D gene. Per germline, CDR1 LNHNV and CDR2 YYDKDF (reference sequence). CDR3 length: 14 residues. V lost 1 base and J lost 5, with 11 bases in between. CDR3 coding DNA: TGTGCCACCAGCAGAGCTGGTAATAGTGAGACCCAGTACTTC. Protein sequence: CATSRAGNSETQYF.

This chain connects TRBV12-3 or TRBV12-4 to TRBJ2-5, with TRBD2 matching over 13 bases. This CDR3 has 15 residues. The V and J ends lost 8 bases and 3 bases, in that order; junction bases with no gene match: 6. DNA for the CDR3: TGTGCCAGCGTTCCGGGACTAGCGGGGAAAGAGACCCAGTACTTC. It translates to CASVPGLAGKETQYF.

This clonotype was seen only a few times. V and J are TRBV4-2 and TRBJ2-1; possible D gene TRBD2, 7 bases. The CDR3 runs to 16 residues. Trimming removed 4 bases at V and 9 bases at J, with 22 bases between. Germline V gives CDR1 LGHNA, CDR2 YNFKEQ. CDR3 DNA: TGTGCCAGCAGCCCCATAGGAGGGGGGGCCGGGGGTGAGCAGTTCTTC. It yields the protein CASSPIGGGAGGEQFF.

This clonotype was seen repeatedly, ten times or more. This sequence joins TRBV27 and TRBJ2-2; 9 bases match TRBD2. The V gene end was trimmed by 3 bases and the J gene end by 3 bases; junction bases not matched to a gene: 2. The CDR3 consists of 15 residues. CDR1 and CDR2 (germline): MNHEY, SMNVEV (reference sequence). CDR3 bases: TGTGCCAGCAGTTTGAGACTAGCGGACACCGGGGAGCTGTTTTTT. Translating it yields CASSLRLADTGELFF.

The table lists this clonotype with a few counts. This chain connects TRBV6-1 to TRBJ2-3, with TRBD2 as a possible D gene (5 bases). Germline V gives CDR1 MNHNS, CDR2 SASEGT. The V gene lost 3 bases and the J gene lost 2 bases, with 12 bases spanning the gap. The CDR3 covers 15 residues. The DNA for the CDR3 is TGTGCCAGCAGTGATTACCCCGGGATCACAGATACGCAGTATTTT. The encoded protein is CASSDYPGITDTQYF.

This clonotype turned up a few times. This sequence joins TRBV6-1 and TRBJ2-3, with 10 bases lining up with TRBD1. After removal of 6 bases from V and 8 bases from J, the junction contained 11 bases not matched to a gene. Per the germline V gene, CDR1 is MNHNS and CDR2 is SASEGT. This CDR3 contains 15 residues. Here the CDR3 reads CASRTPGQGKGTQYF. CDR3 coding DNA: TGTGCCAGCAGGACGCCGGGACAGGGGAAGGGTACGCAGTATTTT.

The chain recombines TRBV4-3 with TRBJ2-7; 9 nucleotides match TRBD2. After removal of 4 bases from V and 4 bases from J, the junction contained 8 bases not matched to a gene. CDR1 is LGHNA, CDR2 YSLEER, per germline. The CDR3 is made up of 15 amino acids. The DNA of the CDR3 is TGCGCCAGCAGCCTACTACCGGGACTAGCTTACGAGCAGTACTTC. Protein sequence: CASSLLPGLAYEQYF.

The CDR3 DNA follows: TGTGCCAGCTCACGGTCATCGGCATACGAGCAGTACTTC. Its protein is CASSRSSAYEQYF. This chain uses TRBV18 with TRBJ2-7; D not resolved. The V end lost 4 bases, the J end lost 4 bases, and 11 bases lay between the germline ends. Per the germline V gene, CDR1 is KGHSH and CDR2 is LQKENI. The CDR3 totals 13 residues. Filled out from reference TRBV18 and TRBJ2-7, the complete variable domain reads NAGVMQNPRHLVRRRGQEARLRCSPMKGHSHVYWYRQLPEEGLKFMVYLQKENIIDESGMPKERFSAEFPKEGPSILRIQQVVRGDSAAYFCASSRSSAYEQYFGPGTRLTVT.